The entry below describes one T cell receptor beta chain. Its antigen is unidentified. This sample was included in a study of T-cell memory formation after mild COVID-19. Study conclusions and caveats: Contracting clones localized mainly to CM and EM when CD4+ and mainly to EMRA when CD8+. Whether day 37 second-wave clones are SARS-CoV-2-specific was not confirmed.

From germline, CDR1 is MNHEY and CDR2 SMNVEV (reference sequence). V dropped 4 bases and J dropped 3; count of bases not matched to a gene: 4. This CDR3 has 15 residues. A 5'RACE reaction primed in the constant segment made cDNA libraries of TCR alpha and TCR beta, and these carried sample barcodes and UMIs. Via MiXCR, TCRdb re-called the 5' RACE reads, giving one row per CDR3 protein. The table lists hundreds of thousands of distinct CDR3 sequences, roughly 20% of them singletons. The sequenced sample consisted of PBMCs or a T cell subset sorted from them (not recorded which). This chain connects TRBV27 to TRBJ2-2, with TRBD1 identical over 8 bases. This receptor was identified in an adult woman who had mild COVID-19 (a few samples of this study predate the infection). Cell type and time point are not known. The CDR3 coding sequence is TGTGCCAGCAGTTCGGGACAGGCGTACACCGGGGAGCTGTTTTTT. Its translation is CASSSGQAYTGELFF.